This T cell receptor beta chain is from a study of CD8 T cell repertoires and HIV-1 epitope variants. Assay: immunoSEQ multiplex PCR; the TCRdb copy retains only in-frame clones and omits some. The sample carries about 5,300 clones, 50% to 70% recorded once. V lost 3 bases to trimming and J lost 6 bases, with 12 bases between them. Germline V CDR1 and CDR2: LNHDA, SQIVND (reference sequence). This CDR3 contains 14 residues. Comment on this clone: The antigen is not known.

Sequenced: cultured CD8+ T cells derived from PBMCs. The clonotype comes from a male donor with HIV. The genes are TRBV19 and TRBJ1-5, with D maybe TRBD1 (6 bases). CDR3 in DNA: TGTGCCAGTAGTATTCAGGGGTCAATTCAGCCCCAGCATTTT. Encoded protein: CASSIQGSIQPQHF.